One TCR beta chain is described in this entry. Sequenced by immunoSEQ multiplex PCR; TCRdb stores in-frame clones only, minus some. Here the sample spans roughly 640,000 clones, around two thirds being singletons. These data belong to a study of shared clonotypes between healthy human individuals. Trimming removed 3 bases from V and 7 bases from J; junction bases left unmatched: 13. The length of the CDR3 is 17 residues. Per germline, CDR1 MDHEN and CDR2 SYDVKM. Sequencing used memory CD4+ T cells sorted from blood. The sample's subset: CD45RA-negative fraction. The clonotype was recovered from a young woman in good health. V and J are TRBV28 and TRBJ2-7, with 12 bases identical to TRBD2. CDR3 DNA sequence: TGTGCCAGCAGTTTGCCTTTACTAGCGGGAGGATCGTGGGAGCAGTACTTC. It yields the protein CASSLPLLAGGSWEQYF.